One sample yielded the 29 T cell receptor beta chains listed below, sequenced in a study of T cells in Graves' hyperthyroidism and ophthalmopathy. What was amplified from RNA transcripts were TCR beta CDR3 regions. Using the HTBI primer set, a first-round RT-PCR was run on the TCR CDR3. One entry per CDR3 protein results from TCRdb running MiXCR on the multiplex PCR reads. The sample records about 290,000 distinct CDR3 sequences, 13% to 15% being singletons. Sequencing was performed on blood. These receptors originate from a woman in her 50s with Graves' hyperthyroidism that later progressed to Graves' ophthalmopathy.

As for this clonotype: A much larger clonotype is one base distant, so this may be a read error. The gene calls are TRBV28 and TRBJ2-3; possible D gene TRBD1, 6 bases. The germline gives CDR1 MDHEN, CDR2 SYDVKM. The CDR3 runs 16 residues. CDR3 nucleotide sequence: TGTGCCAGCTCAATCAGGGGTACAGGGTTCACAGGTACGCAGTATTTT. This translates into CASSIRGTGFTGTQYF.

This clonotype was counted at least ten times. The chain recombines TRBV20-1 with TRBJ2-2; no firm D call. The V and J ends lost 2 bases and 5 bases respectively, with 6 bases between them. The CDR3 spans 12 residues. CDR1 is DFQATT, CDR2 SNEGSKA, per germline (reference sequence). The CDR3 loop is CSARSRTGELFF. The CDR3 DNA reads TGCAGTGCTAGATCGAGGACCGGGGAGCTGTTTTTT.

Ten or more counts support this clonotype. This chain uses TRBV10-3 with TRBJ1-1; the D is unclear. Trimming took off 5 bases at V and 1 base at J, with 17 bases between the two ends. The CDR3 length is 16 residues. CDR1 and CDR2 from the germline V gene are ENHRY and SYGVKD. CDR3 region: CAISPDLTTANTEAFF. The CDR3 nucleotides read TGTGCCATCAGTCCCGATCTTACCACAGCGAACACTGAAGCTTTCTTT.

The chain recombines TRBV27 with TRBJ2-5; 9 nucleotides line up with TRBD1. Germline V gene lookup returns CDR1 MNHEY and CDR2 SMNVEV (reference sequence). The CDR3 consists of 14 residues. V shed 6 bases, J shed 3 bases, and the junction held 5 bases outside the gene matches. The CDR3 spells CASRTGQGKETQYF. In DNA, the CDR3 is TGTGCCAGCAGAACGGGACAGGGTAAAGAGACCCAGTACTTC.

In regard to this clonotype: The junction and the germline gene differ at one end; a read error may be behind it. The V call is TRBV6-1, the J call TRBJ2-6, with 9 bases matching TRBD1. The CDR3 covers 14 residues. CDR1 and CDR2 from the germline V gene are MNHNS and SASEGT. CDR3 residues: CATNRGLGANVPTF. The CDR3 coding sequence is TGTGCCACTAACAGGGGGCTTGGGGCCAACGTCCCGACTTTC.

This clonotype appeared many times. This CDR3 is CSASKPGASGRNEQFF. CDR3 DNA sequence: TGCAGTGCTAGTAAGCCTGGGGCTAGCGGTCGGAATGAGCAGTTCTTC. J is TRBJ2-1 and V is TRBV20-1; 7 positions match TRBD2. V trimming: 3 bases; J trimming: 7 bases; junction bases outside the gene matches: 15. This CDR3 has 16 amino acids. Germline loops: CDR1 DFQATT, CDR2 SNEGSKA (reference sequence).

The chain couples TRBV20-1 to TRBJ2-7; 8 nucleotides align to TRBD2. This CDR3 region has 14 residues. Trimming took 5 bases from V and 2 from J; bases not matched to a gene: 8. Per germline, CDR1 DFQATT and CDR2 SNEGSKA (reference sequence). The CDR3 loop is CSASSGSHAYEQYF. CDR3 bases: TGCAGTGCTTCAAGCGGGAGTCATGCCTACGAGCAGTACTTC.

The chain employs TRBV10-1 and TRBJ2-3; TRBD1 aligns across 8 bases. Germline trimming cut 8 bases from V and 2 bases from J; bases unmatched to any gene: 9. CDR1 is WNHNN, CDR2 SYGVQD, per germline (reference sequence). CDR3 length equals 15 residues. The CDR3 loop is CASAKGQEATDTQYF. Here the CDR3 DNA reads TGCGCCAGCGCCAAGGGACAGGAAGCCACAGATACGCAGTATTTT.

This clonotype was recorded at least ten times. The J gene is TRBJ2-3, the V gene TRBV4-2; D may be TRBD1 (5 bases). Germline assignment: CDR1 LGHNA and CDR2 YNFKEQ. The CDR3 sequence is 14 residues long. V was clipped by 2 bases and J by 13 bases, with 19 bases between them. The CDR3, as DNA: TGTGCCAGCAGCCAAAGCCCAGGGTCTCAGAAGGAGTATTTT. Its protein is CASSQSPGSQKEYF.

This chain links TRBV28 with TRBJ2-7; 10 bases agree with TRBD1. V was clipped by 2 bases and J by 1 base; unmatched bases: 2. This CDR3 has 15 amino acids. Germline loops: CDR1 MDHEN, CDR2 SYDVKM. The CDR3 loop is CASSLRTGGSYEQYF. CDR3 sequence (DNA): TGTGCCAGCAGTTTAAGGACAGGGGGATCCTACGAGCAGTACTTC.

The sample holds many counts of this clonotype. The chain employs TRBV2 and TRBJ2-1, with TRBD2 identical over 12 bases. V was pared by 6 bases and J by 7 bases, with 7 bases of the junction left unmatched. In germline, CDR1 is SNHLY, CDR2 FYNNEI. CDR3 size: 15 residues. DNA for the CDR3: TGTGCCAGCAGGGCTCTAGCGGGAGGGTTTAATGAGCAGTTCTTC. Translation gives CASRALAGGFNEQFF.

This clonotype was recorded many times. The chain carries TRBV20-1 and TRBJ2-5; perhaps TRBD2 as D (5 bases). Trimming took off 3 bases at V and 2 bases at J, with 16 bases between the two ends. Germline V CDR1 and CDR2: DFQATT, SNEGSKA (reference sequence). This CDR3 comprises 15 residues. The CDR3 is CSARGFGGVQETQYF. For the CDR3, the DNA is TGCAGTGCTAGGGGGTTCGGAGGAGTTCAAGAGACCCAGTACTTC.

This clonotype appeared many times. The J gene is TRBJ2-3, the V gene TRBV2; 8 nucleotides agree with TRBD2. This CDR3 comprises 17 residues. The germline V gene has CDR1 SNHLY and CDR2 FYNNEI. V shed 6 bases and J 3 bases; nucleotides not matched to a gene: 14. Written as DNA, the CDR3 is TGTGCCAGCAGCCCCCCCTTGCCAGCGGGAGATACAGATACGCAGTATTTT. This gives the protein CASSPPLPAGDTDTQYF.

This clonotype has at least ten counts. V gene TRBV12-3 or TRBV12-4 combines with J gene TRBJ2-2; 7 positions agree with TRBD1. V lost 6 bases, J lost 4 bases, and 8 bases stayed unmatched. The CDR3 is 15 amino acids. CDR3 amino acids: CASRLDRPTTGELFF. The DNA of the CDR3 is TGTGCCAGCAGATTGGACAGGCCTACCACCGGGGAGCTGTTTTTT.

V gene TRBV15 combines with J gene TRBJ1-5; TRBD1 aligns across 7 bases. Trimming took 5 bases from V and 13 from J; bases not matched to a gene: 8. This CDR3 has 12 amino acids. Germline values: CDR1 LNHNV, CDR2 YYDKDF (reference sequence). The chain's CDR3 is CATSSSTGIQHF. CDR3 in DNA: TGTGCCACCAGCTCTTCGACAGGGATACAGCATTTT.

This chain joins TRBV6-2 or TRBV6-3 and TRBJ1-2; 9 nucleotides match TRBD1. J was trimmed by 5 bases and V by 7 bases; bases with no gene match: 8. Germline CDR1 MNHEY, CDR2 SVGEGT. The CDR3 contains 14 residues. CDR3 residues: CASTGQGTPYGYTF. CDR3 nucleotides: TGTGCCAGCACAGGACAGGGGACTCCATATGGCTACACCTTC.

This clonotype has at least ten counts. The rearrangement links TRBV6-1 to TRBJ2-5, with unresolved D. The CDR3 totals 13 residues. Germline V gives CDR1 MNHNS, CDR2 SASEGT. V was trimmed by 2 bases and J by 5 bases, leaving 9 bases between them. The CDR3 DNA reads TGTGCCAGCAGTGAATTACGGAAGGAGACCCAGTACTTC. The encoded protein is CASSELRKETQYF.

V gene TRBV6-1 combines with J gene TRBJ1-1, with a tentative D call TRBD1 (5 bases). V was pared by 7 bases and J by 6 bases, with 18 bases between. In germline, CDR1 is MNHNS, CDR2 SASEGT. The CDR3 has 14 residues. The CDR3 region has the DNA TGTGCCAGCACCCGGGGGTGGGCCCAGGCTGAAGCTTTCTTT. Its translation is CASTRGWAQAEAFF.

This clonotype occurred many times. The J gene is TRBJ2-7, the V gene TRBV3-1, with TRBD2 matching over 14 bases. CDR1 is LGHDT, CDR2 YNNKEL, per germline (reference sequence). The CDR3 is made up of 15 amino acids. Trimming removed 4 bases from V and 6 bases from J; junction bases left unmatched: 5. The CDR3 spells CASSRGLAGVSEQYF. Written as DNA, the CDR3 is TGTGCCAGCAGCCGGGGACTAGCGGGAGTAAGCGAGCAGTACTTC.

In this sample, this clonotype turned up a few times. This chain joins TRBV27 and TRBJ2-1, with D perhaps matching TRBD2 (5 bases). The germline V gene has CDR1 MNHEY and CDR2 SMNVEV (reference sequence). With 5 bases removed from V and 5 bases from J, the gap between germline ends came to 16 bases. The CDR3 covers 15 residues. The CDR3 sequence: CASSPIRTGNNEQFF. The CDR3, as DNA: TGTGCCAGCAGTCCCATCCGGACTGGCAACAATGAGCAGTTCTTC.

On this clonotype itself: The CDR3 ends on some other residue instead of the conserved phenylalanine or tryptophan, so this is likely a read error. Because the CDR3's place on the DNA is in doubt, the DNA is left out and the CDR3 is given as listed by TCRdb. The gene calls are TRBV28 and TRBJ2-7; the table's D call, TRBD2, was not checked against the DNA. The CDR3 contains 12 residues when both ends are counted. Germline V CDR1 and CDR2: MDHEN, SYDVKM. This CDR3 is CATRDSGTHFYA.

The genes are TRBV28 and TRBJ2-5; 11 positions agree with TRBD1. Trimming took 1 base from V and 5 from J; bases not matched to a gene: 12. CDR1 is MDHEN, CDR2 SYDVKM, per germline. This CDR3 has 18 amino acids. The DNA of the CDR3 is TGTGCCAGCAGTTTATCCACGTACGGGACAGGGGGTGTTGAGACCCAGTACTTC. The encoded protein is CASSLSTYGTGGVETQYF.

This chain connects TRBV7-6 to TRBJ2-1, with 9 bases matching TRBD1. This CDR3 has 14 residues. The V segment lost 5 bases and the J segment 9 bases; nucleotides outside the gene matches: 8. The germline CDR1 and CDR2 sequences are SGHVS and FNYEAQ. CDR3 loop: CASSQRDRVGEQFF. In DNA, the CDR3 is TGTGCCAGCAGCCAACGGGACAGGGTGGGTGAGCAGTTCTTC.

The chain uses TRBV10-1 and TRBJ1-2, with no clear D. This CDR3 spans 13 amino acids. Trimming pared 0 bases from V and 8 bases from J, leaving 10 bases between. CDR1 is WNHNN, CDR2 SYGVQD, per germline (reference sequence). DNA of the CDR3: TGCGCCAGCAGTGAGTCGACCGGTGGGGGCTACACCTTC. Its protein product is CASSESTGGGYTF.

The sample holds many counts of this clonotype. The chain is built from TRBV5-1 and TRBJ1-1; D not certain. The V gene's germline CDR1 is SGHRS and CDR2 YFSETQ. The V gene lost 3 bases and the J gene lost 5 bases, with 17 bases spanning the gap. The CDR3 is 15 residues long. The CDR3 DNA is TGCGCCAGCAGCTCCCCGGCAAGGGTGGGTACTGAAGCTTTCTTT. Its protein is CASSSPARVGTEAFF.

This clonotype has just a few counts. The rearrangement uses TRBV6-1 and TRBJ2-1; D is unclear. The length of the CDR3 is 13 residues. From germline, CDR1 is MNHNS and CDR2 SASEGT. V lost 7 bases and J 5 bases, leaving 12 bases between the germline ends. The CDR3 sequence: CASKTPGHNEQFF. DNA for the CDR3: TGTGCCAGCAAGACCCCGGGCCACAATGAGCAGTTCTTC.

This clonotype was seen many times. The V and J genes are TRBV3-1 and TRBJ2-5; TRBD2 might be the D (6 bases). There are 16 residues in the CDR3. Germline values: CDR1 LGHDT, CDR2 YNNKEL (reference sequence). V was clipped by 4 bases and J by 6 bases, with 21 bases between them. In nucleotides, the CDR3 is TGTGCCAGCAGCCGCGGACTAACGGAGGGTGGGAAGACCCAGTACTTC. It translates to CASSRGLTEGGKTQYF.

This clonotype appeared a few times. A much larger clone sits a single nucleotide away, making a read error possible. The chain links TRBV20-1 to TRBJ2-1, with D possibly being TRBD1 (7 bases). This CDR3 is built from 13 residues. Germline V gene sequence: CDR1 DFQATT, CDR2 SNEGSKA (reference sequence). The CDR3 DNA sequence: TGCAGTGCTTTCGGGAGCAGGGGGGACGAGCGGTTCTTC. Translation: CSAFGSRGDERFF.

In nucleotides, the CDR3 is TGCAGCGTTGAAGATGTGCGGGGGGGGGCGGGCTACACCTTC. This encodes CSVEDVRGGAGYTF. V and J are TRBV29-1 and TRBJ1-2; TRBD1 is a possible D gene (6 bases). Germline CDR1 reads SQVTM; CDR2 reads ANQGSEA. The CDR3 is made up of 14 amino acids. Trimming shortened V by 0 bases and J by 8 bases, and 16 bases separated the two germline ends.